The sequence of this TCR beta chain was determined in a study of control samples from healthy donors and cancer patients. Sequencing used immunoSEQ multiplex PCR; TCRdb keeps in-frame clones, though not all of them. In the table there are some 410,000 clones, approximately 92% of which are singletons. The sample comprised PBMCs. The sequence was obtained from a man between 40 and 49 years old with head and neck cancer.

This CDR3 is CASSLDGTGNYEQYF. The CDR3 DNA follows: TGTGCCAGCAGCTTAGACGGGACAGGGAACTACGAGCAGTACTTC. The chain has TRBV7-3 and TRBJ2-7; TRBD1 aligns across 9 bases. Germline V CDR1 and CDR2: SGHTA, FQGTGA. The CDR3 covers 15 residues. Trimming cost V 2 bases and J 3 bases; bases outside gene matches: 5.